The 12 T cell receptor beta chains given below trace back to one sample, sequenced in a study of radiation and T cells in renal cell carcinoma. Specified time point: blood 4 weeks post-SBRT, at nephrectomy. Regarding treatment: 15 Gy SBRT to primary tumor, nephrectomy 4 weeks later. Here immunoSEQ multiplex PCR was the method, and the copy in TCRdb shows in-frame clones only, minus some. The profile shows about 77,000 clones, around 78% of them singletons. Sequenced here: blood, sampled from a patient whose treatment included radiotherapy and nephrectomy. The receptor set was obtained from an older woman with renal cell carcinoma.

The V gene is TRBV29-1, the J gene TRBJ2-1; 7 bases fit TRBD1. After removal of 7 bases from V and 3 bases from J, the junction contained 6 bases not matched to a gene. Germline assignment: CDR1 SQVTM and CDR2 ANQGSEA. The CDR3 length is 13 residues. This CDR3 is CSATGAGYNEQFF. The CDR3 coding sequence is TGCAGCGCCACAGGGGCCGGCTACAATGAGCAGTTCTTC.

The chain couples TRBV6-5 to TRBJ1-2, with 8 bases fitting TRBD1. The germline gives CDR1 MNHEY, CDR2 SVGAGI. The trim removed 8 bases at V and 8 bases at J, leaving 10 bases unmatched. CDR3 length: 13 residues. For the CDR3, the DNA is TGTGCCAGCCTCTTCAGGGGGCCCGGGGGCTACACCTTC. As protein: CASLFRGPGGYTF.

The chain employs TRBV9 and TRBJ2-3, with D unclear. CDR1 is SGDLS and CDR2 is YYNGEE in the germline V gene. Trimming stripped 0 bases from V and 2 bases from J, with 22 bases between. The CDR3 has 19 amino acids. In DNA form, the CDR3 reads TGTGCCAGCAGCGTAGCTACATCGGGCAGGCGCGTTTCCACAGATACGCAGTATTTT. Its protein product is CASSVATSGRRVSTDTQYF.

The rearrangement uses TRBV6-1 and TRBJ2-5; a possible D gene is TRBD2 (7 bases). The closer fit of TRBJ2-7 to the DNA end suggests the J call may be wrong. The germline CDR1 and CDR2 sequences are MNHNS and SASEGT. The CDR3 runs to 15 residues. CDR3 protein: CASRTLGGGLYEQYF. Written as DNA, the CDR3 is TGTGCCAGCAGGACCTTAGGGGGGGGCTTGTACGAGCAGTACTTC.

V and J are TRBV19 and TRBJ1-6; TRBD1 agrees at 8 bases. There are 15 residues in the CDR3. Germline CDR1 is LNHDA and CDR2 is SQIVND (reference sequence). V lost 6 bases and J lost 5; bases outside the gene matches: 6. CDR3 amino acids: CASSITGQDNSPLHF. The CDR3 coding sequence is TGTGCCAGTAGCATAACGGGACAGGATAATTCACCCCTCCACTTT.

The genes are TRBV5-4 and TRBJ2-3; 10 bases are shared with TRBD2. CDR3 length: 14 residues. Germline assignment: CDR1 SGHNT and CDR2 YYREEE (reference sequence). The V segment lost 4 bases and the J segment 4 bases; nucleotides outside the gene matches: 3. In DNA, the CDR3 is TGTGCCAGCAGCGTTCTAGCGGGGGCAGATACGCAGTATTTT. It specifies CASSVLAGADTQYF. Variable domain in full (rest from reference TRBV5-4 and TRBJ2-3): ETGVTQSPTHLIKTRGQQVTLRCSSQSGHNTVSWYQQALGQGPQFIFQYYREEENGRGNFPPRFSGLQFPNYSSELNVNALELDDSALYLCASSVLAGADTQYFGPGTRLTVL.

The rearrangement links TRBV11-2 to TRBJ2-1; 7 bases match TRBD2. From germline, CDR1 is SGHAT and CDR2 FQNNGV. This CDR3 has 14 amino acids. J lost 4 bases, V lost 3 bases, and 3 bases had no gene match. DNA of the CDR3: TGTGCCAGCAGCTTGGGCGGGGGATACAATGAGCAGTTCTTC. Translation gives CASSLGGGYNEQFF. The complete variable domain, with remaining parts taken from reference TRBV11-2 and TRBJ2-1, reads EAGVAQSPRYKIIEKRQSVAFWCNPISGHATLYWYQQILGQGPKLLIQFQNNGVVDDSQLPKDRFSAERLKGVDSTLKIQPAKLEDSAVYLCASSLGGGYNEQFFGPGTRLTVL.

This clone has just one count. V is TRBV7-2 and J is TRBJ2-2; 8 nucleotides match TRBD2. The CDR3 loop spans 16 amino acids. Looked up from germline, CDR1 is SGHTA and CDR2 is FQGNSA. J lost 7 bases, V lost 3 bases, and 10 bases had no gene match. The CDR3 DNA reads as TGTGCCAGCAGCTTTACCACCGGACTAGCAGGCGGGGAGCTGTTTTTT. Protein product: CASSFTTGLAGGELFF.

This chain connects TRBV7-9 to TRBJ1-1, with D possibly TRBD1 on 6 matching bases. Germline-derived CDR1 and CDR2 are SEHNR and FQNEAQ (reference sequence). V was clipped by 5 bases and J by 6 bases, with 16 bases between them. This CDR3 spans 14 amino acids. CDR3 bases: TGTGCCAGCAGCGAACAGGGTGCGAGCGCTGAAGCTTTCTTT. Protein: CASSEQGASAEAFF.

This chain uses TRBV18 with TRBJ2-7; 10 positions agree with TRBD2. This CDR3 spans 16 amino acids. CDR1 and CDR2 (germline): KGHSH, LQKENI. With 3 bases clipped from V and 4 bases from J, the junction kept 9 bases outside the gene matches. The CDR3 DNA reads as TGTGCCAGCTCACCCCCGCTAGCGGGAGAGTTATACGAGCAGTACTTC. It yields the protein CASSPPLAGELYEQYF.

V and J are TRBV5-1 and TRBJ1-6; D not certain. The CDR3 length is 15 residues. Trimming pared 3 bases from V and 5 bases from J, leaving 12 bases between. Germline V CDR1 and CDR2: SGHRS, YFSETQ. The CDR3 sequence is CASSSDPGNNSPLHF. In nucleotides, the CDR3 is TGCGCCAGCAGCTCAGATCCGGGGAATAATTCACCCCTCCACTTT.

This clone was counted between two and nine times. V gene TRBV5-1 combines with J gene TRBJ1-1; tentative D call: TRBD1 (5 bases). Germline loops: CDR1 SGHRS, CDR2 YFSETQ. Trimming took off 0 bases at V and 10 bases at J, with 13 bases between the two ends. This CDR3 is built from 13 residues. The CDR3 sequence is CASSLEGSSRAFF. CDR3 bases: TGCGCCAGCAGCTTGGAGGGGTCATCTCGAGCTTTCTTT.